The present TCR beta chain was sequenced within a study of shared clonotypes between healthy human individuals (dated by TCRdb to the early 2020s). Notes on the research overall: A few men and a couple of women, aged 18 to 49 years, made up the cohort. Different laboratories and diverse techniques were used to prepare libraries and sequence TCR repertoires, to increase sequencing depth and limit assay-specific biases. For each donor, CD4 naive and CD4 memory were each run on three plates, CD8 naive on two plates, and CD8 memory on one plate. Per donor, leukapheresis produced somewhere between about 0.94 and 9.5 billion PBMCs. To estimate repertoire size and how much clonotype sharing occurs between individuals, the study deeply sequenced the blood TCR repertoires of five healthy adults. Overall results and qualifications from the work: About 5% of naive CD4, 3% to 3.5% of naive CD8, around 2.3% of memory CD4, and over 0.35% of memory CD8 clonotypes were shared across a handful of donors. Because the study included only a small number of donors, the genetic and exposure-history diversity represented was limited. Compared with non-shared clonotypes, the clonotypes found in all four sorted-subset donors had higher generation probabilities. Naive subsets generally had larger estimated clonotype richness than memory subsets. Sampling was limited to blood, and TCR repertoires in tissue likely differ from TCR repertoires in blood. Pairwise subsampling led to the expectation that sequencing depth would affect the degree of clonotype sharing among donors. Even with the large sequencing depth, rarefaction of the sorted-subset datasets indicated that sequencing was incomplete.

Note on this clone: Its antigen remains unidentified. There are no base qualities to consult, and no much larger clone falls within one base.

The donors were healthy, HIV-negative adults with no recently reported acute infections or vaccinations. Every donor was a Caucasian adult living in Nashville, Tennessee, USA. CD4+ T cells were enriched by magnetic negative selection; naive cells were then positively selected on CD45RA, and the negative fraction formed the memory subset. Blood was obtained by leukapheresis, after which PBMCs were separated by Ficoll-Histopaque density gradient centrifugation and cryopreserved in liquid nitrogen vapor phase. Analytical flow cytometry was used to check the purity and quantity of each magnetically sorted T cell population. From each sorted fraction, genomic DNA was isolated and quantified by UV absorbance on a Nanodrop 2000c. Using the deep immunoSEQ assay, TCR CDR3 regions were amplified from genomic DNA by multiplex PCR. Extracted genomic DNA from each cell subset was distributed evenly across all wells of several immunoSEQ 96-well plates, and each plate was treated as a replicate. For sorted subsets, each replicate PCR was loaded with approximately 200 ng genomic DNA, equivalent to about 33,000 T cell genomes. The purified libraries were quantified using a Qubit 3.0 fluorometer, sized with a Bioanalyzer 2100, and then quantified again using the KAPA Library Quantification kit. Every immunoSEQ 96-well plate was sequenced on a dedicated single-read 150-cycle Illumina NextSeq 550 flow cell. Concerning the study's data processing: Because the immunoSEQ output held only junctional sequences and lacked quality scores, the filtering could not match the filtering applied to full-length reads. Sequences were annotated with PyIR, a Python wrapper for IgBLAST v1.9, using IMGT germline references to assign V/J genes and CDR3. Any read was removed if the V/J assignment was weak (E-value above 1e-6), the CDR3 was missing, or the read contained stop codons, out-of-frame junctions, or ambiguous translated residues. V3J clonotypes were defined as sequences sharing the same inferred V gene, J gene, and CDR3 amino acid sequence. To compute the percentage overlap between repertoires, the number of shared unique clonotypes was divided by the size of the smaller repertoire. Three approaches were used to assess repertoire richness: RTK rarefaction, the Chao1 estimator, and Recon v2.1 estimates of unobserved clonotypes. Generation probabilities for all TCRbeta clonotypes obtained by the gDNA method from a few donors were computed using OLGA. TCRdb's version of the immuneACCESS table is confined to in-frame rearrangements and falls short of the full clone set. An unresolved V gene accounts for under half of the shortfall where checked; the remainder is of unknown origin. That table gives V, J and clone size, and the DNA gave D and trimming. The table for this sample lists approximately 2.5 million clones; roughly 92% of them were counted only once. The ten largest clones take up around 0.14% of the sample.

Material: naive CD4+ T cells sorted from blood. The sample's cell subset or site label, decoded: CD45RA+ positively selected. The TCR comes from a man aged 18 to 30 in good health.

The DNA sequence is TGTGCCAGCAGCCCCTCAGCGGGAGGCCCCTACGAGCAGTACTTC. Its coded protein is CASSPSAGGPYEQYF. This chain is built from TRBV5-4 and TRBJ2-7; 9 junctional bases match TRBD2. CDR1 SGHNT and CDR2 YYREEE were looked up in the germline V gene (reference sequence). The V end gives up 4 bases and the J end 2 bases, leaving 7 bases in the junction not matched to a gene. The CDR3 covers 15 residues, taking in both the cysteine and the phenylalanine. CDR3 DNA only is kept here, 45 bases in frame from base 1.